This TCR beta chain stems from a study of cytomegalovirus exposure and HLA in healthy donors. Comments on this clone: Its antigen remains unknown.

Whole-study findings and limits: In the roughly 120 validation repertoires, a later analysis found that first-cohort TCR clusters tended to co-occur. Most TCR sequences proved rare, with some public TCRs found in many donors. It was reported that the classifier diagnosed cytomegalovirus status with high specificity and sensitivity in both the original and validation cohorts.

Using immunoSEQ multiplex PCR, the repertoire was profiled, and TCRdb retains in-frame clones only, with some absent. The sample has about 120,000 clones, 70% to 90% seen once. The receptor was isolated from a woman aged 25 to 39 in good health and CMV-seronegative. Material for sequencing was PBMCs.

This CDR3 reads CASSPAGQGVTDTQYF. CDR3 bases: TGTGCCAGCAGCCCGGCGGGACAGGGTGTGACAGATACGCAGTATTTT. V is TRBV5-6 and J is TRBJ2-3, with 9 nucleotides matching TRBD1. Germline CDR1 SGHDT, CDR2 YYEEEE. Germline trimming cut 4 bases from V and 3 bases from J; bases unmatched to any gene: 9. The CDR3 has 16 amino acids.